A single sample is the source of the 6 T cell receptor beta chains below, sequenced in a study of human thymus T cells. Resections that were taken during corrective heart surgery supplied the thymus tissue. Generated by immunoSEQ multiplex PCR, the TCRdb table keeps only in-frame clones and is missing some. Altogether some 120,000 clones are present, 90% to 95% being singletons, with the ten largest covering around 0.022%. The sequenced material came from thymus tissue. All receptors come from a boy younger than two with a congenital heart defect but otherwise immunologically healthy.

The chain uses TRBV28 and TRBJ1-1; D not certain. The germline V and J ends were trimmed by 4 bases and 1 base, with 4 bases remaining between them. CDR1 is MDHEN, CDR2 SYDVKM, per germline. The CDR3 length is 12 residues. In DNA, the CDR3 is TGTGCCAGCAGTTCCCAGAACACTGAAGCTTTCTTT. Amino acids: CASSSQNTEAFF. Supplemented by reference TRBV28 and TRBJ1-1, the full variable domain reads DVKVTQSSRYLVKRTGEKVFLECVQDMDHENMFWYRQDPGLGLRLIYFSYDVKMKEKGDIPEGYSVSREKKERFSLILESASTNQTSMYLCASSSQNTEAFFGQGTRLTVV.

The V gene is TRBV5-1, the J gene TRBJ1-1, with 9 bases matching TRBD1. CDR1 and CDR2 from the germline V gene are SGHRS and YFSETQ. The CDR3 extends over 16 amino acids. With V trimmed by 4 bases and J by 1 base, 8 bases remained unmatched. The CDR3 sequence: CASSITGGKGNTEAFF. The DNA for the CDR3 is TGCGCCAGCAGCATCACAGGGGGCAAGGGGAACACTGAAGCTTTCTTT.

The chain has TRBV11-3 and TRBJ2-5; D is unresolved. V dropped 1 base and J dropped 5 bases, with 11 bases sitting between them. The V gene's germline CDR1 is SGHNT and CDR2 YENEEA. This CDR3 is built from 14 residues. The CDR3 bases are TGTGCCAGCAGCTTAGCCGACCTCAGGGAGACCCAGTACTTC. Protein: CASSLADLRETQYF.

The rearrangement links TRBV5-6 to TRBJ2-7, with D unclear. This CDR3 region has 12 residues. V lost 0 bases and J lost 5, with 6 bases in between. Germline CDR1 and CDR2: SGHDT and YYEEEE. CDR3 DNA: TGTGCCAGCAGCTTGGACTGGGACGAGCAGTACTTC. Translating it yields CASSLDWDEQYF. The full variable domain, its missing parts supplied by reference TRBV5-6 and TRBJ2-7, is DAGVTQSPTHLIKTRGQQVTLRCSPKSGHDTVSWYQQALGQGPQFIFQYYEEEERQRGNFPDRFSGHQFPNYSSELNVNALLLGDSALYLCASSLDWDEQYFGPGTRLTVT.

In its sample, this clone was seen a few times. This chain links TRBV6-6 with TRBJ2-7, with TRBD2 as a possible D gene (7 bases). Trimming cost V 6 bases and J 5 bases, with 17 bases left between them. This CDR3 comprises 14 residues. Germline loops: CDR1 MNHNY, CDR2 SVGAGI (reference sequence). In DNA, the CDR3 is TGTGCCAGCAGCCCCGGGGGGCCGAAACACGAGCAGTACTTC. This gives the protein CASSPGGPKHEQYF.

This clone was seen only a few times. This chain joins TRBV5-6 and TRBJ1-4; the match to TRBD1 covers 9 bases. Looked up from germline, CDR1 is SGHDT and CDR2 is YYEEEE. Trimming took 3 bases from V and 8 from J; bases not matched to a gene: 8. The CDR3 loop spans 15 amino acids. In nucleotides, the CDR3 is TGTGCCAGCAGCTCGGGACAGGGTGAGGCAGAAAAACTGTTTTTT. It yields the protein CASSSGQGEAEKLFF.